These T cell receptor beta chains were read from a single sample in a study of Graves' ophthalmopathy and Graves' hyperthyroidism. TCRdb re-derived calls from the multiplex PCR reads in MiXCR, one entry per CDR3 protein. The repertoire has around 590,000 distinct CDR3 sequences, roughly 40% of them found once; the top ten carry over 3.5%. Sequenced material: peripheral blood or thyroid tissue (not recorded which). All receptors come from an adult man with Graves' hyperthyroidism. CDR3s include the opening cysteine and the closing phenylalanine or tryptophan. Size is omitted from some rows. Given values are once, few, many or a class for expanded clones.

V,J,size,CDR3
TRBV7-8,TRBJ2-7,many,CASSLASLNRYEQYF
TRBV15,TRBJ2-2,many,CATSRVAGELFF
TRBV20-1,TRBJ2-5,-,CSARDPSGDHHETQYF
TRBV7-9,TRBJ1-2,many,CASSLQGREGYTF
TRBV9,TRBJ2-7,-,CASSAQTSGSNEQYF
TRBV13,TRBJ1-1,many,CASSVRGGGGINTEAFF
TRBV5-1,TRBJ1-1,-,CASSLGDSAEAFF
TRBV7-2,TRBJ2-5,-,CASSDRRGVVVETQYF
TRBV2,TRBJ2-7,-,CASVGDKGSPYEQYF
TRBV7-9,TRBJ2-1,-,CASSLESDRPYNEQFF
TRBV28,TRBJ2-7,-,CASSLYAKLAPLSYEQYF
TRBV15,TRBJ2-5,-,CATSREAAVGGETQYF
TRBV7-2,TRBJ2-1,-,CASSAGLSRFF
TRBV10-3,TRBJ1-2,many,CAISEQEYGYTF
TRBV10-3,TRBJ2-7,few,CASSYRGVETLEQYF
TRBV5-1,TRBJ2-2,many,CASSNRTANTGELFF
TRBV29-1,TRBJ1-4,many,CSVEDGVNEKLFF
TRBV14,TRBJ2-7,few,CASSQDKPGGRTYEQYF
TRBV20-1,TRBJ2-7,many,CSARAGTGALGDEQYF
TRBV2,TRBJ2-7,once,CASSEARTGGRYEQYF
TRBV2,TRBJ2-7,many,CALLRDTVGEQYF
TRBV20-1,TRBJ2-5,many,CSARPLAGRGETQYF
TRBV29-1,TRBJ2-6,once,CSVGEGVNVLTF
TRBV29-1,TRBJ2-2,-,CSRELPSTGELFF
TRBV13,TRBJ2-3,-,CASSGARQGTDTQYF
TRBV5-6,TRBJ2-6,many,CASSRLLGANVLTF
TRBV4-1,TRBJ2-5,few,CASSQGSSGGQETQYF
TRBV5-1,TRBJ2-5,many,CASSSGQGGETQYF
TRBV24-1,TRBJ2-2,many,CATSAGLAGSPNTGELFF
TRBV7-9,TRBJ1-1,-,CASSWRQGGRINTEAFF
TRBV7-8,TRBJ2-1,few,CASSLPGLNEQFF
TRBV5-5,TRBJ1-4,many,CASSLQGRFEKLFF
TRBV7-8,TRBJ1-1,-,CASSPRSGRAGTEAFF